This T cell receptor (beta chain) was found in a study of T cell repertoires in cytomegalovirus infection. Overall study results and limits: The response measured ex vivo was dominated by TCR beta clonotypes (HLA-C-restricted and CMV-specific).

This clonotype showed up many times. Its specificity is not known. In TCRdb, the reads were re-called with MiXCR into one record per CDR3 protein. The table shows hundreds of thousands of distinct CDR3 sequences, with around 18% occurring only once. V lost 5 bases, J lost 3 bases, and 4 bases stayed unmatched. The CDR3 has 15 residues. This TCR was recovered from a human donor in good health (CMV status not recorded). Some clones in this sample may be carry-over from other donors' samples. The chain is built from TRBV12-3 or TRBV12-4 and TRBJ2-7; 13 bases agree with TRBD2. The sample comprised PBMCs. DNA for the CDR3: TGTGCCAGCAGTCCGGGACTAGCGGGATTCTACGAGCAGTACTTC. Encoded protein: CASSPGLAGFYEQYF.